This T cell receptor (beta chain) appears in the sequencing data of a study of T cells after yellow fever vaccination. Germline loops: CDR1 ENHRY, CDR2 SYGVKD. The CDR3 runs to 12 residues. V lost 10 bases, J lost 9 bases, and 16 bases lay in between. This clonotype appeared many times. Points from the study as a whole: Clones that expanded after primary vaccination mostly reappeared after the booster (around 96% CD4, approximately 85% CD8). Sorted repertoires could include abundant contaminating clonotypes from bulk cells. Few clonotypes appeared in both CD4 and CD8 compartments.

As TCR cDNA was made by 5'RACE template switching, a universal primer site and UMIs were added. TCRdb reprocessed the 5' RACE reads via MiXCR and lists one record per CDR3 protein. Of around 49,000 distinct CDR3 sequences in the sample, 6% to 7% are singletons; the top ten hold 14% to 15%. The chain joins TRBV10-3 to TRBJ2-1; D is uncertain. Sample: CD8+ T cells not binding an NS4B(214-222) dextramer, sorted from PBMCs, taken 45 days after the yellow fever booster vaccination. The clonotype originates from a man younger than 40 who received the YFV17D yellow fever vaccine. The CDR3 here is CATALSSTEQFF. CDR3 coding DNA: TGTGCCACCGCTCTCAGCTCTACTGAGCAGTTCTTC.